This passage covers 20 T cell receptor beta chains from one sample sequenced in a study of cytomegalovirus exposure and HLA in healthy donors. The PCR was carried out with 60 Vbeta primers and 13 Jbeta primers. Measured with immunoSEQ multiplex PCR; TCRdb has only the in-frame clones, and not every one. The sample has about 89,000 clones, 86% seen once. Sequenced material: PBMCs. Receptor source: a man younger than 40 in good health and CMV-seropositive.

This clone was found a few times. This sample includes further DNA sequences coding for the same CDR3. The rearrangement links TRBV7-2 to TRBJ2-2; D perhaps matches TRBD2 (5 bases). The CDR3 spans 14 residues. Trimming took 1 base from V and 5 from J, leaving 8 bases between them. Germline V CDR1 and CDR2: SGHTA, FQGNSA. The CDR3 sequence: CASSLGGLTGELFF. In DNA form, the CDR3 reads TGTGCCAGCAGCTTAGGAGGGTTGACCGGGGAGCTGTTTTTT.

The chain carries TRBV27 and TRBJ2-7, with TRBD1 identical over 8 bases. The V segment lost 4 bases and the J segment 3 bases; nucleotides outside the gene matches: 5. The CDR3 sequence is 14 residues long. Germline V gene sequence: CDR1 MNHEY, CDR2 SMNVEV (reference sequence). The CDR3 coding sequence is TGTGCCAGCAGTTACAGGGGGACGGACTACGAGCAGTACTTC. It encodes CASSYRGTDYEQYF.

This clone was seen more than once but under ten times. With a far larger clone one base away, a read error is the likely cause. V gene TRBV27 combines with J gene TRBJ2-3, with a weak D call TRBD1 (6 bases). The J call is doubtful: the DNA matches TRBJ2-1 better. Germline assignment: CDR1 MNHEY and CDR2 SMNVEV (reference sequence). The CDR3 is made up of 16 amino acids. CDR3 region: CASSLTGLGEYNEQFF. Here the CDR3 DNA reads TGTGCCAGCAGTCTAACAGGGCTGGGGGAGTACAATGAGCAGTTCTTC.

There are a few counts of this clone. The chain combines TRBV30 with TRBJ2-1; 7 nucleotides line up with TRBD2. V was pared by 3 bases and J by 4 bases, with 9 bases of the junction left unmatched. CDR3 length: 15 amino acids. Germline loops: CDR1 GTSNPN, CDR2 SVGIG (reference sequence). The CDR3 sequence is CAWSQRGVLYNEQFF. As DNA, the CDR3 is TGTGCCTGGAGCCAACGGGGGGTCCTTTACAATGAGCAGTTCTTC.

V is TRBV5-4 and J is TRBJ2-5; TRBD2 matches at 9 bases. Trimming took 4 bases from V and 5 from J; bases not matched to a gene: 12. CDR1 SGHNT and CDR2 YYREEE come from the germline V gene (reference sequence). The CDR3 loop spans 16 amino acids. CDR3 sequence reads: CASSPVAGGPYETQYF. CDR3 coding DNA: TGTGCCAGCAGCCCCGTGGCGGGAGGGCCTTACGAGACCCAGTACTTC.

The gene calls are TRBV27 and TRBJ2-1; 8 nucleotides agree with TRBD2. The J segment lost 0 bases and the V segment lost 2 bases, leaving 3 bases of the junction unmatched. This CDR3 is 16 amino acids long. Germline values: CDR1 MNHEY, CDR2 SMNVEV (reference sequence). The CDR3 spells CASSLGAGGSYNEQFF. In nucleotides, the CDR3 is TGTGCCAGCAGTTTAGGGGCGGGAGGCTCCTACAATGAGCAGTTCTTC.

The rearrangement links TRBV7-8 to TRBJ1-1, with no clear D. V dropped 3 bases and J dropped 0 bases, with 8 bases sitting between them. The CDR3 length is 14 residues. CDR1 is SGHVS and CDR2 is FQNEAQ in the germline V gene. The CDR3 is CASSFGSMNTEAFF. The CDR3 DNA reads TGTGCCAGCAGCTTCGGGAGTATGAACACTGAAGCTTTCTTT.

The chain couples TRBV5-1 to TRBJ1-4; 9 bases are a match to TRBD1. The CDR3 contains 14 residues. Germline CDR1 is SGHRS and CDR2 is YFSETQ. After removal of 4 bases from V and 5 bases from J, the junction contained 3 bases not matched to a gene. In nucleotides, the CDR3 is TGCGCCAGCAGCACGGGACAGGGAAATGAAAAACTGTTTTTT. Translated: CASSTGQGNEKLFF. Full variable domain (rest looked up from reference TRBV5-1 and TRBJ1-4): KAGVTQTPRYLIKTRGQQVTLSCSPISGHRSVSWYQQTPGQGLQFLFEYFSETQRNKGNFPGRFSGRQFSNSRSEMNVSTLELGDSALYLCASSTGQGNEKLFFGSGTQLSVL.

The J gene is TRBJ2-5, the V gene TRBV6-5; 7 bases map to TRBD2. Near its end, the DNA agrees better with TRBJ2-7, so the J call may be wrong. The CDR3 is 15 amino acids. Germline V gene data show CDR1 as MNHEY and CDR2 as SVGAGI. CDR3 nucleotide sequence: TGTGCCAGCAGCCGTACAGAAGCGGGGTCCTACGAGCAGTACTTC. Translation: CASSRTEAGSYEQYF.

The chain has TRBV19 and TRBJ2-3, with D maybe TRBD1 (5 bases). The V gene's germline CDR1 is LNHDA and CDR2 SQIVND (reference sequence). This CDR3 comprises 15 residues. Trimming left V 3 bases short and J 2 bases short, with 12 bases between. The CDR3 nucleotides are TGTGCCAGTAGTATTTTGAGACAGTCCACAGATACGCAGTATTTT. It yields the protein CASSILRQSTDTQYF.

The rearrangement uses TRBV5-1 and TRBJ1-2, with 9 bases aligning to TRBD1. V lost 0 bases to trimming and J lost 3 bases; unmatched junction nucleotides: 6. The CDR3 totals 16 residues. Germline V lookup: CDR1 SGHRS, CDR2 YFSETQ. In DNA, the CDR3 is TGCGCCAGCAGCTTGGTATCGGGACAGGGAGACTATGGCTACACCTTC. Protein: CASSLVSGQGDYGYTF.

This clone occurred a few times. This chain links TRBV19 with TRBJ1-2; 8 nucleotides match TRBD1. J lost 6 bases, V lost 6 bases, and 3 bases had no gene match. Germline assignment: CDR1 LNHDA and CDR2 SQIVND (reference sequence). The CDR3 sequence is 12 residues long. The CDR3 region is CASSDRGDGYTF. CDR3 DNA sequence: TGTGCCAGTAGCGACAGGGGCGATGGCTACACCTTC. Together with reference TRBV19 and TRBJ1-2, the CDR3 gives the full variable domain: DGGITQSPKYLFRKEGQNVTLSCEQNLNHDAMYWYRQDPGQGLRLIYYSQIVNDFQKGDIAEGYSVSREKKESFPLTVTSAQKNPTAFYLCASSDRGDGYTFGSGTRLTVV.

The rearrangement joins TRBV27 to TRBJ2-7, with TRBD1 matching over 9 bases. Germline V lookup: CDR1 MNHEY, CDR2 SMNVEV (reference sequence). The trim removed 5 bases at V and 2 bases at J, leaving 7 bases unmatched. This CDR3 contains 15 residues. The CDR3 region has the DNA TGTGCCAGCAGTCGACAGGGGGGGGGTACCTACGAGCAGTACTTC. Translating gives CASSRQGGGTYEQYF.

The chain employs TRBV5-4 and TRBJ1-3; weak D call: TRBD1 (5 bases). The CDR3 has 15 amino acids. The ends were cut back, 9 bases at V and 0 bases at J, with 16 bases in the middle. CDR1 is SGHNT, CDR2 YYREEE, per germline (reference sequence). For the CDR3, the DNA is TGTGCCACCACCAGGGAGGGGATCTCTGGAAACACCATATATTTT. Amino acids: CATTREGISGNTIYF.

The chain joins TRBV27 to TRBJ2-5; 7 bases agree with TRBD1. Trimming took 5 bases from V and 4 from J; bases not matched to a gene: 7. CDR3 length: 14 residues. Germline V gives CDR1 MNHEY, CDR2 SMNVEV (reference sequence). Here the CDR3 reads CASSPDRVSETQYF. The CDR3 nucleotides are TGTGCCAGCAGTCCAGACAGGGTTTCAGAGACCCAGTACTTC.

V gene TRBV28 combines with J gene TRBJ2-7; D may be TRBD1 (5 bases). The CDR3 contains 14 residues. Germline V gives CDR1 MDHEN, CDR2 SYDVKM. V lost 3 bases, J lost 4 bases, and 13 bases lay in between. CDR3 sequence reads: CASSFVDNIYEQYF. The CDR3 nucleotides read TGTGCCAGCAGTTTCGTGGACAATATTTACGAGCAGTACTTC.

The chain carries TRBV29-1 and TRBJ1-5; D call uncertain. This CDR3 contains 13 residues. Trimming left V 0 bases short and J 7 bases short, with 10 bases between. Germline V CDR1 and CDR2: SQVTM, ANQGSEA. CDR3 protein: CSVEEAPGQPQHF. The CDR3 region has the DNA TGCAGCGTTGAAGAGGCCCCAGGCCAGCCCCAGCATTTT.

In DNA, the CDR3 is TGTGCCAGCACCCGCCTTACTGCAGGGTTCTATGGCTACACCTTC. This encodes CASTRLTAGFYGYTF. The rearrangement joins TRBV6-5 to TRBJ1-2; possibly TRBD1 for D (5 bases). Germline V gene sequence: CDR1 MNHEY, CDR2 SVGAGI. Trimming removed 7 bases at V and 4 bases at J, with 19 bases between. This CDR3 contains 15 residues.

The rearrangement links TRBV5-1 to TRBJ1-5; tentatively, D is TRBD1 (5 bases). Trimming removed 4 bases at V and 1 base at J, with 12 bases between. Germline V gene sequence: CDR1 SGHRS, CDR2 YFSETQ. The CDR3 consists of 15 residues. CDR3 sequence: CASSPQGLSNQPQHF. The CDR3, as DNA: TGCGCCAGCAGCCCTCAGGGTTTAAGCAATCAGCCCCAGCATTTT.

The rearrangement uses TRBV5-1 and TRBJ2-7, with TRBD2 matching 10 bases. Germline loops: CDR1 SGHRS, CDR2 YFSETQ. The junction had 8 bases not matched to a gene; V was cut back by 4 bases and J by 7 bases. The CDR3 covers 14 residues. The CDR3 DNA sequence: TGCGCCAGCAGCGGTAGCGGGAGGAAGTGGGAGCAGTACTTC. It translates to CASSGSGRKWEQYF.